A selection of T cell receptor beta chains follows, all from one sample in a study of cytomegalovirus exposure and HLA in healthy donors. The method was immunoSEQ multiplex PCR; TCRdb's version includes in-frame clones alone and lacks a portion of them. Altogether around 270,000 clones are present, over 70% being singletons, with the ten largest covering 0.3%. Sequencing was performed on PBMCs. Receptors originate from a girl aged 2-10 years in good health and CMV-seronegative. The CDR3 runs from the conserved cysteine through the conserved F or W. The order of the fields is J gene, V gene, clone size, D gene, CDR3 length, CDR3 protein, CDR3 DNA. A D gene is named only where the DNA matches it firmly. Some rows have no size entry. The others give once, few or many, or a class for an expanded clone.

J gene: TRBJ1-5
V gene: TRBV28
clone size: NA
D gene: NA
CDR3 length: 14
CDR3 protein: CASSLDSPNQPQHF
CDR3 DNA: TGTGCCAGCAGCCTGGACAGCCCGAATCAGCCCCAGCATTTT

J gene: TRBJ1-2
V gene: TRBV28
clone size: NA
D gene: TRBD1
CDR3 length: 16
CDR3 protein: CASSFPASGTGDGYTF
CDR3 DNA: TGTGCCAGCAGTTTCCCCGCTTCCGGGACAGGGGACGGCTACACCTTC

J gene: TRBJ1-2
V gene: TRBV5-1
clone size: NA
D gene: TRBD1
CDR3 length: 15
CDR3 protein: CASSSLTGAIYGYTF
CDR3 DNA: TGCGCCAGCAGCTCACTGACAGGGGCCATCTATGGCTACACCTTC

J gene: TRBJ1-2
V gene: TRBV12-5
clone size: NA
D gene: NA
CDR3 length: 16
CDR3 protein: CASGLVVRPRPYGYTF
CDR3 DNA: TGTGCTAGTGGTTTGGTAGTGAGGCCGCGCCCCTATGGCTACACCTTC

J gene: TRBJ2-3
V gene: TRBV9
clone size: NA
D gene: TRBD2
CDR3 length: 19
CDR3 protein: CASSVAGLAGGTSTDTQYF
CDR3 DNA: TGTGCCAGCAGCGTAGCGGGACTAGCGGGGGGAACTAGCACAGATACGCAGTATTTT

J gene: TRBJ1-5
V gene: TRBV4-1
clone size: NA
D gene: NA
CDR3 length: 17
CDR3 protein: CASSPLGRGGREQPQHF
CDR3 DNA: TGCGCCAGCAGCCCCCTCGGCAGGGGCGGAAGAGAGCAGCCCCAGCATTTT

J gene: TRBJ2-7
V gene: TRBV12-5
clone size: NA
D gene: NA
CDR3 length: 15
CDR3 protein: CARGSSGPGSYEQYF
CDR3 DNA: TGTGCTAGAGGTAGTAGCGGACCCGGCTCCTACGAGCAGTACTTC

J gene: TRBJ2-7
V gene: TRBV10-2
clone size: NA
D gene: NA
CDR3 length: 18
CDR3 protein: CARPTLAAWRRAHYEQYF
CDR3 DNA: TGCGCCAGGCCCACCCTGGCGGCCTGGAGGAGGGCCCACTACGAGCAGTACTTC

J gene: TRBJ2-7
V gene: TRBV6-5
clone size: NA
D gene: TRBD1
CDR3 length: 15
CDR3 protein: CASSYRGQGTYEQYF
CDR3 DNA: TGTGCCAGCAGTTACAGGGGACAGGGAACCTACGAGCAGTACTTC

J gene: TRBJ2-7
V gene: TRBV6-1
clone size: NA
D gene: NA
CDR3 length: 9
CDR3 protein: CASSREQYF
CDR3 DNA: TGTGCCAGCAGCCGGGAGCAGTACTTC

J gene: TRBJ2-7
V gene: TRBV7-9
clone size: NA
D gene: TRBD1
CDR3 length: 15
CDR3 protein: CASSAGQGPTYEQYF
CDR3 DNA: TGTGCCAGCAGCGCAGGACAGGGACCTACCTACGAGCAGTACTTC

J gene: TRBJ2-2
V gene: TRBV4-2
clone size: few
D gene: NA
CDR3 length: 20
CDR3 protein: CASSQGPQGLPGTNTGELFF
CDR3 DNA: TGTGCCAGCAGCCAAGGCCCCCAGGGACTCCCAGGGACGAACACCGGGGAGCTGTTTTTT

J gene: TRBJ2-5
V gene: TRBV28
clone size: NA
D gene: NA
CDR3 length: 12
CDR3 protein: CASNPRGETQYF
CDR3 DNA: TGTGCCAGCAACCCCAGGGGAGAGACCCAGTACTTC

J gene: TRBJ2-7
V gene: TRBV4-2
clone size: NA
D gene: TRBD2
CDR3 length: 16
CDR3 protein: CASSLDVGGNWGEQYF
CDR3 DNA: TGTGCCAGCAGCCTCGATGTGGGGGGGAACTGGGGCGAGCAGTACTTC

J gene: TRBJ1-2
V gene: TRBV27
clone size: NA
D gene: NA
CDR3 length: 13
CDR3 protein: CASSLNGGYGYTF
CDR3 DNA: TGTGCCAGCAGTTTAAACGGGGGATATGGCTACACCTTC

J gene: TRBJ2-1
V gene: TRBV7-3
clone size: once
D gene: TRBD2
CDR3 length: 16
CDR3 protein: CASSFSGGASYNEQFF
CDR3 DNA: TGTGCCAGCAGCTTTAGCGGGGGGGCAAGCTACAATGAGCAGTTCTTC

J gene: TRBJ2-7
V gene: TRBV30
clone size: NA
D gene: TRBD1
CDR3 length: 14
CDR3 protein: CAWSAGQGFYEQYF
CDR3 DNA: TGTGCCTGGAGTGCGGGACAGGGGTTCTACGAGCAGTACTTC

J gene: TRBJ2-7
V gene: TRBV2
clone size: NA
D gene: NA
CDR3 length: 17
CDR3 protein: CASSLTELRLPSYEQYF
CDR3 DNA: TGTGCCAGCAGTCTCACGGAACTCAGGCTGCCCTCCTACGAGCAGTACTTC